The rows below give T cell receptor beta chains drawn from one sample of a study of T cells after yellow fever vaccination. TCRdb re-analysed the 5' RACE reads in MiXCR, keeping a single row per CDR3 protein. The sample includes 50,000 to 75,000 distinct CDR3 sequences, 4.5% to 6% of them seen just once. Sequencing was performed on PBMCs, either bulk or a sorted T-cell subset (CD4+, CD8+, memory, or dextramer-sorted; not recorded which), taken on the day of the yellow fever booster vaccination. The receptor set was obtained from a man aged 18-30 years who received the YFV17D yellow fever vaccine. CDR3s include the opening cysteine and the closing phenylalanine or tryptophan. Each record gives: clone size, J gene, V gene, D gene, CDR3 protein, CDR3 DNA. The D gene is left open where the match is weak. Clone size is given for some rows only: seen once, a few or many times, or a class if the clone is expanded.

size: few
J: TRBJ1-4
V: TRBV4-2
D: -
CDR3: CASSQGSGGANEKLFF
DNA: TGTGCCAGCAGCCAAGGTTCGGGGGGCGCAAACGAAAAACTGTTTTTT

size: many
J: TRBJ2-7
V: TRBV4-1
D: -
CDR3: CASSPVRELIFYEQYF
DNA: TGCGCCAGCAGCCCCGTTAGAGAATTGATCTTCTACGAGCAGTACTTC

size: many
J: TRBJ2-3
V: TRBV7-2
D: TRBD2
CDR3: CASSPKLAGTDTQYF
DNA: TGTGCCAGCAGCCCCAAGCTAGCGGGAACAGATACGCAGTATTTT

size: -
J: TRBJ1-2
V: TRBV11-2
D: -
CDR3: CASSFPSGGYTF
DNA: TGTGCCAGCAGCTTCCCGTCTGGTGGCTACACCTTC

size: many
J: TRBJ2-3
V: TRBV7-9
D: TRBD1
CDR3: CASSGDSYYF
DNA: TGTGCCAGCAGCGGGGACAGTTACTATTTT

size: -
J: TRBJ2-7
V: TRBV7-9
D: -
CDR3: CASSLVHDEQYF
DNA: TGTGCCAGCAGCTTAGTTCACGACGAGCAGTACTTC

size: -
J: TRBJ2-3
V: TRBV6-5
D: -
CDR3: CASRTVKASSTDTQYF
DNA: TGTGCCAGCAGGACCGTGAAGGCCAGTAGCACAGATACGCAGTATTTT

size: few
J: TRBJ1-6
V: TRBV5-6
D: -
CDR3: CASSLSASSYNSPLHF
DNA: TGTGCCAGCAGCTTGAGTGCGAGCTCCTATAATTCACCCCTCCACTTT

size: few
J: TRBJ2-1
V: TRBV24-1
D: -
CDR3: CATSDFKASYNEQFF
DNA: TGTGCCACCAGTGATTTTAAGGCCTCCTACAATGAGCAGTTCTTC

size: -
J: TRBJ2-5
V: TRBV5-1
D: TRBD2
CDR3: CASSVGTSGCQETLYF
DNA: TGCGCCAGCAGCGTCGGGACTAGCGGATGCCAAGAGACCCTGTACTTC

size: many
J: TRBJ2-3
V: TRBV4-2
D: -
CDR3: CASSQDPPYGGLSTDTQYF
DNA: TGTGCCAGCAGCCAAGATCCCCCCTACGGGGGGCTCAGCACAGATACGCAGTATTTT

size: many
J: TRBJ1-1
V: TRBV14
D: TRBD1
CDR3: CASSLILWTGSEAFF
DNA: TGTGCCAGCAGCCTCATCCTTTGGACAGGGTCTGAAGCTTTCTTT

size: many
J: TRBJ2-2
V: TRBV20-1
D: -
CDR3: CSADNRGGAGELFF
DNA: TGCAGTGCAGACAACAGGGGGGGCGCCGGGGAGCTGTTTTTT

size: many
J: TRBJ1-2
V: TRBV6-5
D: TRBD1
CDR3: CASSLRDSSGYTF
DNA: TGTGCCAGCAGTTTAAGGGACAGCAGTGGCTACACCTTC

size: many
J: TRBJ1-4
V: TRBV6-5
D: -
CDR3: CASSYSGSATNEKLFF
DNA: TGTGCCAGCAGTTACAGTGGCAGTGCAACTAATGAAAAACTGTTTTTT

size: -
J: TRBJ2-7
V: TRBV29-1
D: -
CDR3: CSVYPTSWDKGDYEQYF
DNA: TGCAGCGTTTATCCGACGAGTTGGGACAAGGGGGACTACGAGCAGTACTTC

size: many
J: TRBJ2-1
V: TRBV4-3
D: -
CDR3: CASSQGLSSYNEQFF
DNA: TGCGCCAGCAGCCAGGGATTAAGCTCCTACAATGAGCAGTTCTTC

size: -
J: TRBJ2-2
V: TRBV27
D: TRBD2
CDR3: CASRISGGATGELFF
DNA: TGTGCCAGCAGAATTAGCGGGGGGGCCACCGGGGAGCTGTTTTTT

size: -
J: TRBJ2-7
V: TRBV5-4
D: -
CDR3: CASSLERADYEQYF
DNA: TGTGCCAGCAGCCTAGAGCGGGCCGATTACGAGCAGTACTTC

size: -
J: TRBJ1-3
V: TRBV11-2
D: -
CDR3: CASRDSATGNTIYF
DNA: TGTGCCAGCAGGGACAGTGCCACTGGAAACACCATATATTTT

size: many
J: TRBJ2-5
V: TRBV25-1
D: -
CDR3: CASASSLGETQYF
DNA: TGTGCCAGCGCGAGTTCGTTGGGTGAGACCCAGTACTTC

size: many
J: TRBJ2-3
V: TRBV29-1
D: TRBD2
CDR3: CSVEGFIRGGSADTQYF
DNA: TGCAGCGTTGAAGGTTTTATCCGGGGGGGCTCGGCAGATACGCAGTATTTT

size: -
J: TRBJ2-5
V: TRBV3-1
D: -
CDR3: CASSHGLTAWGETQYF
DNA: TGTGCCAGCAGCCACGGACTAACCGCATGGGGAGAGACCCAGTACTTC

size: -
J: TRBJ2-3
V: TRBV6-5
D: TRBD2
CDR3: CASSRTSGGTDTQYF
DNA: TGTGCCAGCAGTAGGACTAGCGGGGGCACAGATACGCAGTATTTT

size: -
J: TRBJ2-3
V: TRBV7-2
D: TRBD2
CDR3: CASSSGLAGGLADTQYF
DNA: TGTGCCAGCAGCTCGGGACTAGCGGGGGGGTTGGCAGATACGCAGTATTTT

size: few
J: TRBJ2-5
V: TRBV7-2
D: -
CDR3: CASSLRRAVLREETQYF
DNA: TGTGCCAGCAGCTTACGGAGAGCAGTTTTAAGGGAAGAGACCCAGTACTTC

size: -
J: TRBJ2-5
V: TRBV9
D: TRBD2
CDR3: CDSSVPRTSGQETQYF
DNA: TGTGACAGCAGCGTCCCAAGGACTAGCGGACAAGAGACCCAGTACTTC